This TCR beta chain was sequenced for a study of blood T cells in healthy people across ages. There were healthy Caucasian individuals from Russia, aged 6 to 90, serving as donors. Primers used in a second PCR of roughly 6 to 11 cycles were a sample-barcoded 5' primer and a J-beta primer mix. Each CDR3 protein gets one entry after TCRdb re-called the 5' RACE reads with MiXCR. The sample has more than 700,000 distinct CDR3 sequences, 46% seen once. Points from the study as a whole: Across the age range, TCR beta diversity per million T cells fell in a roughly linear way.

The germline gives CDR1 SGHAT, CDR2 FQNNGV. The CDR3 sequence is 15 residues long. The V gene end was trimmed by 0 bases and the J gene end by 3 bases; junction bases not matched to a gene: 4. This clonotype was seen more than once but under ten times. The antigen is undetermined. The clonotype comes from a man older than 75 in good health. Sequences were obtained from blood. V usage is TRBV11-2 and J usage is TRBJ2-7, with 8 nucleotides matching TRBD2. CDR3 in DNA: TGTGCCAGCAGCTTAGAGGGCGGGAGGAACTACGAGCAGTACTTC. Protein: CASSLEGGRNYEQYF.